Below, one T cell receptor (beta chain) is given with its context. What it binds is not known. These data are taken from a study of OX40 agonist ivuxolimab in advanced cancers. Study results and limitations: In the 0.1-3.0 mg/kg groups, partial responders showed among the lowest expansion.

Per the germline V gene, CDR1 is MNHEY and CDR2 is SVGAGI. The CDR3 loop spans 15 amino acids. The V end was cut by 0 bases, the J end by 2 bases, with 11 bases between. TCRdb's table, derived via immunoSEQ multiplex PCR, lists solely in-frame clones and lacks some. Of roughly 99,000 clones in the sample, more than 85% were seen once. The sample consisted of CD4+ or CD8+ T cells sorted from blood, taken in a trial of the OX40 agonist ivuxolimab. The chain combines TRBV6-5 with TRBJ2-7; D perhaps matches TRBD2 (5 bases). This TCR was sampled from an adult with an advanced solid tumor such as melanoma, head and neck, liver or kidney cancer. The CDR3 protein is CASSYSSAKPYEQYF. The DNA for the CDR3 is TGTGCCAGCAGTTACTCTAGCGCGAAGCCCTACGAGCAGTACTTC.